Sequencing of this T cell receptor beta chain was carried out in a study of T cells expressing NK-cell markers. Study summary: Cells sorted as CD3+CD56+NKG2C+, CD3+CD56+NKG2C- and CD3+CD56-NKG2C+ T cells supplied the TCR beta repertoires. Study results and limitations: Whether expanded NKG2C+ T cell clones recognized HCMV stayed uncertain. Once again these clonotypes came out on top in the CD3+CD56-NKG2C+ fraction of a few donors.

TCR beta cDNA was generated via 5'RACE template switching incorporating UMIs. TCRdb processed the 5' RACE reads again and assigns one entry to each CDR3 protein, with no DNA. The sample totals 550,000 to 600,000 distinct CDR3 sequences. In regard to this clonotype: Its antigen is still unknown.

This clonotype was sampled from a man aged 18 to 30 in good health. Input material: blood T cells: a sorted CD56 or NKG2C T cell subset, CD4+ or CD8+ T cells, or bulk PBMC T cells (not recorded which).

CDR3 in amino acids: CASSRTSGHTGELFF. The chain has TRBV7-3 and TRBJ2-2; TCRdb designates TRBD2, a call that cannot be tested without DNA. CDR1 SGHTA and CDR2 FQGTGA come from the germline V gene. CDR3 length equals 15 residues.